These 2 T cell receptor beta chains were all obtained from the same sample, sequenced in a study of CD8+ T cells in alopecia areata. Following extraction, RNA underwent reverse transcription to cDNA, which served as the sequencing template. Libraries were prepared by immunoSEQ multiplex PCR; TCRdb keeps only in-frame clonotypes and omits some of them. The sample carries hundreds of thousands of clones, roughly 64% recorded once. Regarding treatment: oral pan-JAK inhibitor, 5-10 mg twice daily. Sequenced material: CD4+ T cells sorted from blood, taken at week 24, from a patient treated with tofacitinib. Source of these receptors: a human donor with alopecia areata.

This clone was picked up a small number of times. This chain links TRBV5-4 with TRBJ2-2; D is perhaps TRBD2 (7 bases). Germline CDR1 and CDR2: SGHNT and YYREEE (reference sequence). The CDR3 totals 16 residues. V was shortened by 1 base and J by 3 bases, with 13 bases between the two germline ends. CDR3 coding DNA: TGTGCCAGCAGCTTGTCGGGGGGCCGGGACACCGGGGAGCTGTTTTTT. It specifies CASSLSGGRDTGELFF.

The V gene is TRBV27, the J gene TRBJ2-1; 11 bases align to TRBD2. V was clipped by 7 bases and J by 7 bases; unmatched bases: 9. This CDR3 is built from 15 residues. Germline CDR1 and CDR2: MNHEY and SMNVEV (reference sequence). The CDR3 DNA sequence: TGTGCCAGCAATACGTTAGCGGGGGGGCTGAATGAGCAGTTCTTC. It codes for CASNTLAGGLNEQFF.